Below are 30 T cell receptor beta chains sequenced from a single sample in a study of blood T cell repertoires in COVID-19. Produced via immunoSEQ multiplex PCR; TCRdb's table is partial and in-frame only. The sample has 150,000 to 200,000 clones; over 70% are singletons. Material for sequencing was peripheral blood. The receptor set was obtained from a woman between 40 and 55 years old with COVID-19, enrolled during active disease.

This clone was counted only a few times. The V call is TRBV4-1, the J call TRBJ2-5; D is perhaps TRBD2 (6 bases). Germline V gene sequence: CDR1 MGHRA, CDR2 YSYEKL. Deletions cut 3 bases from V and 7 bases from J, with 9 bases between. This CDR3 is 12 amino acids long. DNA for the CDR3: TGCGCCAGCAGCCATTCGGAGGGGACCCAGTACTTC. It codes for CASSHSEGTQYF.

This clone was recorded once. The chain combines TRBV5-5 with TRBJ2-5; D is uncertain. The germline CDR1 and CDR2 sequences are SGHKS and YYEKEE (reference sequence). The CDR3 contains 15 residues. Trimming took 0 bases from V and 5 from J, leaving 14 bases between them. The CDR3 is CASSLEQILRETQYF. CDR3 bases: TGTGCCAGCAGCTTGGAACAAATCCTGCGGGAGACCCAGTACTTC.

The chain is built from TRBV12-5 and TRBJ1-1, with D maybe TRBD1 (6 bases). Looked up from germline, CDR1 is LGHNT and CDR2 is FRNRAP. Between the trimmed V and J ends, which lost 5 bases and 8 bases, there was a span of 9 bases. The CDR3 covers 11 residues. This CDR3 reads CASGTGTEAFF. The DNA of the CDR3 is TGTGCTAGTGGTACCGGGACAGAAGCTTTCTTT.

As DNA, the CDR3 is TGTGCCATCAGAACCGGAAATGGACACTACACCGGGGAGCTGTTTTTT. The encoded protein is CAIRTGNGHYTGELFF. This chain joins TRBV10-3 and TRBJ2-2; D may be TRBD1 (5 bases). The V end lost 6 bases, the J end lost 3 bases, and 17 bases lay between the germline ends. Germline CDR1 and CDR2: ENHRY and SYGVKD. This CDR3 comprises 16 residues.

This chain uses TRBV12-3 or TRBV12-4 with TRBJ2-7; 9 bases line up with TRBD2. Losses at the gene ends were 7 bases for V and 9 bases for J; bases not matched to a gene: 10. The CDR3 contains 13 residues. Here the CDR3 reads CASNRSGGPRQYF. The CDR3 DNA sequence: TGTGCCAGCAACCGTAGCGGGGGCCCGAGGCAGTACTTC.

The chain joins TRBV6-4 to TRBJ1-5; 8 bases map to TRBD1. Trimming removed 2 bases from V and 3 bases from J; junction bases left unmatched: 9. CDR1 and CDR2 from the germline V gene are MRHNA and SNTAGT. This CDR3 comprises 17 residues. The CDR3 DNA follows: TGTGCCAGCAGTGACCACCTGGGACAGGCGGACAATCAGCCCCAGCATTTT. Protein sequence: CASSDHLGQADNQPQHF.

The chain has TRBV27 and TRBJ1-5, with D possibly matching TRBD1 (6 bases). CDR3 length equals 15 residues. V was pared by 0 bases and J by 9 bases, with 15 bases between. Germline assignment: CDR1 MNHEY and CDR2 SMNVEV (reference sequence). The CDR3 coding sequence is TGTGCCAGCAGTTTATCGTTAGGGGGGGTGGGGCCCCAGCATTTT. This sequence encodes CASSLSLGGVGPQHF.

The chain joins TRBV27 to TRBJ1-4, with D perhaps matching TRBD1 (6 bases). The germline V and J ends were trimmed by 0 bases and 8 bases, with 10 bases remaining between them. This CDR3 is built from 14 residues. Germline CDR1 MNHEY, CDR2 SMNVEV (reference sequence). CDR3 nucleotides: TGTGCCAGCAGTTTATCGGGGGCTCGGGAAAAACTGTTTTTT. Its protein is CASSLSGAREKLFF. Variable domain in full (rest from reference TRBV27 and TRBJ1-4): EAQVTQNPRYLITVTGKKLTVTCSQNMNHEYMSWYRQDPGLGLRQIYYSMNVEVTDKGDVPEGYKVSRKEKRNFPLILESPSPNQTSLYFCASSLSGAREKLFFGSGTQLSVL.

The rearrangement joins TRBV2 to TRBJ1-2; 7 bases match TRBD1. The V segment lost 9 bases and the J segment 4 bases; nucleotides outside the gene matches: 8. Per germline, CDR1 SNHLY and CDR2 FYNNEI. The CDR3 is 13 amino acids. This CDR3 is CAREQTGLYGYTF. In DNA form, the CDR3 reads TGTGCCAGAGAACAGACAGGGCTCTATGGCTACACCTTC.

The gene calls are TRBV6-6 and TRBJ1-1; TRBD1 matches at 8 bases. From germline, CDR1 is MNHNY and CDR2 SVGAGI (reference sequence). V was pared by 6 bases and J by 5 bases, with 8 bases of the junction left unmatched. The CDR3 runs to 14 residues. CDR3 nucleotides: TGTGCCAGCAGACCAGGGGGCGCAGAAACTGAAGCTTTCTTT. Translating gives CASRPGGAETEAFF.

With respect to this clone: Germline and junction disagree at one end, which may indicate a read error. CDR3 loop: CASSKAGGRNEQFF. In nucleotides, the CDR3 is TGTGCCAGCAGTAAAGCGGGGGGAAGAAATGAGCAGTTCTTC. This chain connects TRBV2 to TRBJ2-1; TRBD2 matches at 9 bases. CDR1 is SNHLY and CDR2 is FYNNEI in the germline V gene. The CDR3 sequence is 14 residues long.

This chain uses TRBV3-1 (or the pseudogene TRBV3-2) with TRBJ1-4; D is unresolved. With 4 bases removed from V and 10 bases from J, the gap between germline ends came to 13 bases. Per the germline V gene, CDR1 is LGHDT and CDR2 is YNNKEL (reference sequence). The CDR3 consists of 13 residues. As DNA, the CDR3 is TGTGCCAGCAGCCCACTGGTCGAAGCAAAACTGTTTTTT. It yields the protein CASSPLVEAKLFF.

The V and J genes are TRBV28 and TRBJ1-2, with D unresolved. Trimming removed 7 bases at V and 8 bases at J, with 14 bases between. Germline V gives CDR1 MDHEN, CDR2 SYDVKM. The CDR3 loop spans 12 amino acids. DNA for the CDR3: TGTGCCAGCACCCTAGGAGGGTCGGGCTACACCTTC. Protein: CASTLGGSGYTF.

The chain carries TRBV4-1 and TRBJ2-3, with D perhaps TRBD1 (6 bases). In germline, CDR1 is MGHRA, CDR2 YSYEKL. The length of the CDR3 is 15 residues. Trimming left V 1 base short and J 3 bases short, with 11 bases between. CDR3: CASSQVPGVTDTQYF. CDR3 DNA sequence: TGCGCCAGCAGCCAAGTTCCAGGGGTTACAGATACGCAGTATTTT.

The chain uses TRBV19 and TRBJ2-2, with D maybe TRBD1 (5 bases). Germline V CDR1 and CDR2: LNHDA, SQIVND (reference sequence). V was cut by 6 bases and J by 4 bases, with 12 bases left in between. CDR3 length equals 14 residues. The CDR3 DNA follows: TGTGCCAGTAGGGGCAGGACAATCACCGGGGAGCTGTTTTTT. It specifies CASRGRTITGELFF.

This chain connects TRBV2 to TRBJ2-1, with 9 bases matching TRBD2. Germline CDR1 and CDR2: SNHLY and FYNNEI. Trimming took 5 bases from V and 4 from J; bases not matched to a gene: 15. The CDR3 totals 18 residues. Here the CDR3 reads CASSLGVRLAGLYNEQFF. The DNA of the CDR3 is TGTGCCAGCAGTCTAGGGGTACGGCTAGCGGGACTATACAATGAGCAGTTCTTC.

A note on this clone: A clone one base away is much larger, so this may be a read error. This rearrangement joins TRBV7-7 to TRBJ1-4, with 7 bases aligning to TRBD1. Germline V gene lookup returns CDR1 SSHAT and CDR2 FNYEAQ (reference sequence). This CDR3 contains 12 residues. Trimming removed 5 bases from V and 8 bases from J; junction bases left unmatched: 2. Written as DNA, the CDR3 is TGTGCCAGCAGCCAGACAGGGGAAAAACTGTTTTTT. Encoded protein: CASSQTGEKLFF.

The rearrangement links TRBV10-1 to TRBJ2-2; D may be TRBD1 (5 bases). This CDR3 comprises 16 residues. Between the trimmed V and J ends, which lost 3 bases and 0 bases, there was a span of 11 bases. Germline assignment: CDR1 WNHNN and CDR2 SYGVQD (reference sequence). CDR3 nucleotide sequence: TGCGCCAGCAGTGACAGACAGTTGGCGAACACCGGGGAGCTGTTTTTT. Its translation is CASSDRQLANTGELFF.

This clone was seen more than once but under ten times. The chain joins TRBV4-2 to TRBJ1-4; 10 bases agree with TRBD1. Germline CDR1 reads LGHNA; CDR2 reads YNFKEQ. J was trimmed by 2 bases and V by 3 bases; bases with no gene match: 6. This CDR3 comprises 17 residues. This CDR3 reads CASSQGDRGQTNEKLFF. For the CDR3, the DNA is TGTGCCAGCAGCCAGGGAGACAGGGGGCAGACTAATGAAAAACTGTTTTTT.

V gene TRBV9 combines with J gene TRBJ2-1; D may be TRBD2 (7 bases). Between the trimmed V and J ends, which lost 4 bases and 2 bases, there was a span of 13 bases. Germline V gene lookup returns CDR1 SGDLS and CDR2 YYNGEE. The CDR3 length is 15 residues. The CDR3 loop reads CASSSEGGTYNEQFF. The DNA of the CDR3 is TGTGCCAGCAGCTCAGAGGGGGGGACCTACAATGAGCAGTTCTTC. The variable domain in full, with the rest retrieved from reference TRBV9 and TRBJ2-1, is DSGVTQTPKHLITATGQRVTLRCSPRSGDLSVYWYQQSLDQGLQFLIQYYNGEERAKGNILERFSAQQFPDLHSELNLSSLELGDSALYFCASSSEGGTYNEQFFGPGTRLTVL.

The rearrangement joins TRBV4-2 to TRBJ2-7; 8 bases align to TRBD1. CDR3 length: 11 residues. CDR1 is LGHNA and CDR2 is YNFKEQ in the germline V gene. The J segment lost 8 bases and the V segment lost 11 bases, leaving 8 bases of the junction unmatched. Here the CDR3 reads CAGAGGAQQYF. The CDR3, as DNA: TGTGCCGGGGCAGGGGGCGCGCAGCAGTACTTC.

This clone has a handful of counts. The CDR3 region is CATSDSRGVETQYF. CDR3 sequence (DNA): TGTGCCACCAGTGATTCCAGGGGAGTAGAGACCCAGTACTTC. The chain has TRBV24-1 and TRBJ2-5; D is perhaps TRBD1 (6 bases). Germline loops: CDR1 KGHDR, CDR2 SFDVKD. With 2 bases removed from V and 4 bases from J, the gap between germline ends came to 10 bases. The CDR3 sequence is 14 residues long.

The chain combines TRBV27 with TRBJ2-7; 7 nucleotides align to TRBD2. This CDR3 spans 18 amino acids. V lost 8 bases to trimming and J lost 0 bases; unmatched junction nucleotides: 19. The germline V gene encodes CDR1 MNHEY and CDR2 SMNVEV (reference sequence). This CDR3 is CASRLRGNLGFSSYEQYF. Here the CDR3 DNA reads TGTGCCAGCCGGCTGCGGGGGAACCTGGGCTTTAGCTCCTACGAGCAGTACTTC.

J is TRBJ1-2 and V is TRBV5-1; TRBD1 aligns across 9 bases. The V gene end was trimmed by 5 bases and the J gene end by 5 bases; junction bases not matched to a gene: 1. The germline V gene has CDR1 SGHRS and CDR2 YFSETQ. This CDR3 region has 12 residues. The chain's CDR3 is CASRTGGYGYTF. In nucleotides, the CDR3 is TGCGCCAGCAGGACAGGGGGGTATGGCTACACCTTC.

This clone was recorded once. This rearrangement joins TRBV7-2 to TRBJ2-1, with 7 bases matching TRBD1. V was pared by 1 base and J by 0 bases, with 6 bases of the junction left unmatched. Germline loops: CDR1 SGHTA, CDR2 FQGNSA. This CDR3 contains 17 residues. CDR3 bases: TGTGCCAGCAGCTTAGGAGGGGGACAGAGCTCCTACAATGAGCAGTTCTTC. Translation: CASSLGGGQSSYNEQFF.

This chain joins TRBV11-2 and TRBJ1-1, with 9 bases that match TRBD1. The V and J ends lost 5 bases and 5 bases, in that order; junction bases with no gene match: 9. Germline V gene sequence: CDR1 SGHAT, CDR2 FQNNGV. This CDR3 comprises 15 residues. The chain's CDR3 is CASSSVRTGATEAFF. The CDR3 bases are TGTGCCAGCAGCAGCGTAAGGACAGGGGCAACTGAAGCTTTCTTT. Using reference TRBV11-2 and TRBJ1-1 for the parts outside the CDR3, the full variable domain is EAGVAQSPRYKIIEKRQSVAFWCNPISGHATLYWYQQILGQGPKLLIQFQNNGVVDDSQLPKDRFSAERLKGVDSTLKIQPAKLEDSAVYLCASSSVRTGATEAFFGQGTRLTVV.

The chain recombines TRBV9 with TRBJ2-1; no clear D. Per the germline V gene, CDR1 is SGDLS and CDR2 is YYNGEE. The CDR3 consists of 16 residues. With 4 bases removed from V and 8 bases from J, the gap between germline ends came to 22 bases. CDR3 DNA: TGTGCCAGCAGCTCCCCCGCCGGAGTACCCCCATATGAGCAGTTCTTC. It translates to CASSSPAGVPPYEQFF.

The genes are TRBV5-1 and TRBJ1-4, with TRBD1 as a possible D gene (5 bases). Trimming pared 0 bases from V and 8 bases from J, leaving 14 bases between. The CDR3 is made up of 15 amino acids. Germline values: CDR1 SGHRS, CDR2 YFSETQ. The CDR3 sequence: CASSLAPGGREKLFF. The CDR3 region has the DNA TGCGCCAGCAGCTTGGCCCCCGGGGGTAGAGAAAAACTGTTTTTT.

V and J are TRBV18 and TRBJ1-2; 7 nucleotides agree with TRBD1. CDR3 length: 13 residues. V gave up 5 bases and J gave up 2 bases; unmatched junction bases: 2. From germline, CDR1 is KGHSH and CDR2 LQKENI. The CDR3: CASSGGQNYGYTF. In nucleotides, the CDR3 is TGTGCCAGCTCAGGGGGACAGAACTATGGCTACACCTTC.

This clone appeared once. The rearrangement links TRBV19 to TRBJ2-4; TRBD1 might be the D (5 bases). The CDR3 is 15 amino acids. Trimming removed 4 bases from V and 7 bases from J, with 17 bases in between. Per germline, CDR1 LNHDA and CDR2 SQIVND (reference sequence). In DNA, the CDR3 is TGTGCCAGTAGTACCCCAAGGGGAACGGACAACATTCAGTACTTC. Protein: CASSTPRGTDNIQYF.